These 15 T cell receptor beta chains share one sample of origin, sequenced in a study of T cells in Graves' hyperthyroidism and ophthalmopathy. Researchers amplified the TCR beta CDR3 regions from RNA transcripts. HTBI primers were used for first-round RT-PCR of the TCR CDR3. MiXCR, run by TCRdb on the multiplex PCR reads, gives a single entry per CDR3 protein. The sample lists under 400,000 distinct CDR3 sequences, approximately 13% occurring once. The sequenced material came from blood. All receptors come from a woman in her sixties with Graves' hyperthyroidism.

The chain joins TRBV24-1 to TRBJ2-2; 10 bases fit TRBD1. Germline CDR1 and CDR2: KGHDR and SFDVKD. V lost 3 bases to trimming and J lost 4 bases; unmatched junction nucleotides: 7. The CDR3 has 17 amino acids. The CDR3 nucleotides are TGTGCCACCAGTGATCCCGGGGGGACAGGGGTCACCGGGGAGCTGTTTTTT. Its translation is CATSDPGGTGVTGELFF.

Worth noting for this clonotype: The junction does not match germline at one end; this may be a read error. CDR3 protein: CASSMWQLNRPQHF. DNA of the CDR3: TGTGCCAGTAGTATGTGGCAGCTCAATCGGCCCCAGCATTTT. V gene TRBV19 combines with J gene TRBJ1-5; D gene unclear. Germline loops: CDR1 LNHDA, CDR2 SQIVND (reference sequence). The CDR3 runs to 14 residues.

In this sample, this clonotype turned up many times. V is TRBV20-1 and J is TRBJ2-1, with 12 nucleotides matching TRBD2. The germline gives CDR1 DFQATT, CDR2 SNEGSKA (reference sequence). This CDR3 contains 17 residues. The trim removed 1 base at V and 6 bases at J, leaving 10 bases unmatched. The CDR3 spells CSARGTSGKKRSNEQFF. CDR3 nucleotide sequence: TGCAGTGCTAGAGGGACTAGCGGGAAGAAAAGGTCCAATGAGCAGTTCTTC.

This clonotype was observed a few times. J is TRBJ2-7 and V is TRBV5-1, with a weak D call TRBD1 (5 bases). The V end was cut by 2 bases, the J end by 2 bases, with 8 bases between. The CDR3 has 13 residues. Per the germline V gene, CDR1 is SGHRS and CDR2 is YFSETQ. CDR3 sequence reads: CASSFHRTYEQYF. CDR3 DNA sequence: TGCGCCAGCAGCTTCCACAGGACCTACGAGCAGTACTTC.

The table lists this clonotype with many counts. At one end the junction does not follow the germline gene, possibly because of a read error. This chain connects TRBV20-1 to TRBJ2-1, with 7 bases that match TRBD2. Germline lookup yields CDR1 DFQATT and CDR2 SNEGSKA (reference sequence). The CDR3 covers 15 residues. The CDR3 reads CSANGAGEVYDEQFF. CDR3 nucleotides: TGCAGTGCTAACGGGGCGGGAGAGGTCTACGATGAGCAGTTCTTC.

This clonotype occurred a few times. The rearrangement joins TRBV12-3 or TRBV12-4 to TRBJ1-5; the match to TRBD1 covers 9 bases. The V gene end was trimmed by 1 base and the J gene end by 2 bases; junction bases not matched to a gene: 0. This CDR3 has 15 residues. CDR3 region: CASSLDRGRNQPQHF. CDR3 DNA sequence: TGTGCCAGCAGTTTAGACAGGGGGCGCAATCAGCCCCAGCATTTT.

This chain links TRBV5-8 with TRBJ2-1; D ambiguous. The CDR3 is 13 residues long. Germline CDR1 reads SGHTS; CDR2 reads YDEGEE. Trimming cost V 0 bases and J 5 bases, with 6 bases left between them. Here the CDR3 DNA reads TGTGCCAGCAGCTTGGAGGACGACAATGAGCAGTTCTTC. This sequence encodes CASSLEDDNEQFF. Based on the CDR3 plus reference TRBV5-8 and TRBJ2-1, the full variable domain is EAGVTQSPTHLIKTRGQQATLRCSPISGHTSVYWYQQALGLGLQFLLWYDEGEERNRGNFPPRFSGRQFPNYSSELNVNALELEDSALYLCASSLEDDNEQFFGPGTRLTVL.

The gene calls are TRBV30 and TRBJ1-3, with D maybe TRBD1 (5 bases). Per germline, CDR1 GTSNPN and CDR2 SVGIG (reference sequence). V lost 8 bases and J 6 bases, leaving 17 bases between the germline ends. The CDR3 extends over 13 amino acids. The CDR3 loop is CAGLWGTENTIYF. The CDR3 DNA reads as TGTGCCGGGTTGTGGGGGACTGAAAACACCATATATTTT.

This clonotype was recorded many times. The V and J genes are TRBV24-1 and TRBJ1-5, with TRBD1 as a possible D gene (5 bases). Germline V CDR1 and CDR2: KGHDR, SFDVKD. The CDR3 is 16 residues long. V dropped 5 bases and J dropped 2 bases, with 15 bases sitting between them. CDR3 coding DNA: TGTGCCACCAGTGCCGCTCTTCCGGGGGGCAATCAGCCCCAGCATTTT. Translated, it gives CATSAALPGGNQPQHF.

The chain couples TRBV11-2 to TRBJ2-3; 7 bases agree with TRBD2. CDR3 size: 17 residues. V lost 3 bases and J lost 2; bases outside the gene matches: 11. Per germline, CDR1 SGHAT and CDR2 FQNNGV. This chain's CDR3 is CASSFMEVGRDTDTQYF. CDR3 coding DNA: TGTGCCAGCAGCTTTATGGAGGTGGGGAGGGACACAGATACGCAGTATTTT.

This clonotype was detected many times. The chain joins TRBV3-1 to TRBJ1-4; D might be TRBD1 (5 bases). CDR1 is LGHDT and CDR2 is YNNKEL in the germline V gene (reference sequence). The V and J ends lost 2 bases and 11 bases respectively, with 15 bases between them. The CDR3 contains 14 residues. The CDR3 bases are TGTGCCAGCAGCCAAAAGTTGAGGGGCGGGAAACTGTTTTTT. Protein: CASSQKLRGGKLFF.

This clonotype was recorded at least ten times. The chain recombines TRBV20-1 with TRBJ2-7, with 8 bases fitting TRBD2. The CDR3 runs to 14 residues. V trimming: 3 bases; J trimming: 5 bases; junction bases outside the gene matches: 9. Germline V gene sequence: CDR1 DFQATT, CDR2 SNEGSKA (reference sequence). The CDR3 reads CSASRSGSFDEQYF. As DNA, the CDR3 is TGCAGTGCTAGTAGGAGCGGGAGTTTCGACGAGCAGTACTTC.

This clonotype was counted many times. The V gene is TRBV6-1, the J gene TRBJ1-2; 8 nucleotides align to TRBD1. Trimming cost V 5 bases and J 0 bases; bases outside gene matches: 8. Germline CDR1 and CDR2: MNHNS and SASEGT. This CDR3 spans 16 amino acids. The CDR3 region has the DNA TGTGCCAGCAGTTATGGGACAGGCCAAGCTAACTATGGCTACACCTTC. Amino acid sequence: CASSYGTGQANYGYTF.

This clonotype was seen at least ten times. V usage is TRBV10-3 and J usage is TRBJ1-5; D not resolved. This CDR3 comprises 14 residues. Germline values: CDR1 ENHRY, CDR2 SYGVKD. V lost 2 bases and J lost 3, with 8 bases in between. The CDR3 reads CAISEAGNNQPQHF. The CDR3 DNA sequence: TGTGCCATCAGTGAGGCAGGAAACAATCAGCCCCAGCATTTT.

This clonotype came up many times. In DNA, the CDR3 is TGTGCCAGCAGCCCAATAGCGGGAGCCTACGAGCAGTACTTC. Translating gives CASSPIAGAYEQYF. The chain links TRBV7-6 to TRBJ2-7, with 9 positions matching TRBD2. The CDR3 sequence is 14 residues long. Trimming removed 5 bases from V and 2 bases from J; junction bases left unmatched: 4. CDR1 and CDR2 (germline): SGHVS, FNYEAQ.